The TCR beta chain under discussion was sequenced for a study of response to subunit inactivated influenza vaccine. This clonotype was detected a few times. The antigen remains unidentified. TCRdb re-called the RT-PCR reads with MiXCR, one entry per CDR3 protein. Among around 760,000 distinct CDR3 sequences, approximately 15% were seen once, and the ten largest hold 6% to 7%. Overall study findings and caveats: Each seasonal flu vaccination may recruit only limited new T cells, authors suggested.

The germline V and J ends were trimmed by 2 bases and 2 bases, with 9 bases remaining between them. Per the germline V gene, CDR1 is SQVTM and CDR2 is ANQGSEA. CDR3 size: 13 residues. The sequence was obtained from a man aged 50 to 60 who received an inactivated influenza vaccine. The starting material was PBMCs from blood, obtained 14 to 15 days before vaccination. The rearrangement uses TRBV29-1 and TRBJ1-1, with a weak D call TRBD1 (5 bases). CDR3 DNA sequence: TGCAGCGTTGAATGGGGCAAAAACACTGAAGCTTTCTTT. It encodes CSVEWGKNTEAFF.